This TCR beta chain emerged from a study of shared clonotypes between healthy human individuals. Study summary: Each donor contributed plates that comprised three CD4 naive, three CD4 memory, two CD8 naive and one CD8 memory. Study-wide results and caveats: The four-donor shared clonotypes exceeded non-shared clonotypes in generation probability, with non-shared ones scoring lower. Sample collection involved blood only; tissue repertoires are likely different.

Note on this clone: Its target is unknown.

CDR3 length: 18 amino acids. Trimming took 8 bases from V and 7 from J, leaving 31 bases between them. Germline V CDR1 and CDR2: SGHDT, YYEEEE. The assay was immunoSEQ multiplex PCR, and TCRdb's table has in-frame clones only and misses some. The table records 2,500,000 or so clones, roughly 92% of them present only once. Sequenced: naive CD4+ T cells sorted from blood. As for subset: CD45RA+ positively selected. J is TRBJ2-1 and V is TRBV5-6, with D tentatively TRBD1 or TRBD2 (5 bases each). The TCR comes from a man between 18 and 35 years old in good health. CDR3 nucleotides: TGTGCCAGTACCAGGGCGTGGGGGAACCTCCCCGGGTGGAATGAGCAGTTCTTC. Translation gives CASTRAWGNLPGWNEQFF.